The next 12 T cell receptor beta chains were all read from a single sample in a study of identical twins. TCRdb reprocessed the 5' RACE reads with MiXCR, giving one entry per CDR3 protein. The data contain hundreds of thousands of distinct CDR3 sequences, around 8.6% of them singletons. The data were also submitted as part of a second study, on yellow fever vaccine responses in identical twins.

What was sequenced was PBMCs. The receptors stem from a woman in her late teens or twenties in good health.

The rearrangement joins TRBV27 to TRBJ2-7, with D perhaps being TRBD1 or TRBD2 (6 bases each). With 5 bases removed from V and 3 bases from J, the gap between germline ends came to 14 bases. The CDR3 spans 14 residues. Germline V CDR1 and CDR2: MNHEY, SMNVEV (reference sequence). CDR3 nucleotides: TGTGCCAGCAGTCTTTGGGGGGACAACTACGAGCAGTACTTC. Its translation is CASSLWGDNYEQYF.

The chain recombines TRBV3-1 with TRBJ1-1; D possibly corresponds to TRBD1 (5 bases). The CDR3 runs 14 residues. CDR1 is LGHDT, CDR2 YNNKEL, per germline (reference sequence). Trimming shortened V by 4 bases and J by 3 bases, and 12 bases separated the two germline ends. The CDR3 reads CASSRNGGDTEAFF. CDR3 sequence (DNA): TGTGCCAGCAGCCGGAACGGGGGGGACACTGAAGCTTTCTTT. Filled out from reference TRBV3-1 and TRBJ1-1, the complete variable domain reads DTAVSQTPKYLVTQMGNDKSIKCEQNLGHDTMYWYKQDSKKFLKIMFSYNNKELIINETVPNRFSPKSPDKAHLNLHINSLELGDSAVYFCASSRNGGDTEAFFGQGTRLTVV.

This chain connects TRBV9 to TRBJ2-1, with unresolved D. The CDR3 loop spans 16 amino acids. Trimming stripped 0 bases from V and 4 bases from J, with 14 bases between. CDR1 and CDR2 (germline): SGDLS, YYNGEE. The DNA for the CDR3 is TGTGCCAGCAGCGTAGGGTCCCTACCTCTTTACAATGAGCAGTTCTTC. Translation gives CASSVGSLPLYNEQFF.

The sample holds a few counts of this clonotype. The chain recombines TRBV24-1 with TRBJ2-4; 12 bases line up with TRBD1. Germline V CDR1 and CDR2: KGHDR, SFDVKD. The CDR3 contains 16 residues. With 3 bases clipped from V and 7 bases from J, the junction kept 6 bases outside the gene matches. The CDR3 is CATSDATGTGGNIQYF. As DNA, the CDR3 is TGTGCCACCAGTGATGCTACCGGGACAGGGGGCAACATTCAGTACTTC.

This clonotype was counted between two and nine times. The chain carries TRBV7-8 and TRBJ2-3; D possibly corresponds to TRBD2 (6 bases). The germline V gene has CDR1 SGHVS and CDR2 FQNEAQ. CDR3 length: 15 amino acids. V lost 5 bases to trimming and J lost 3 bases, with 15 bases between them. CDR3 nucleotides: TGTGCCAGCAGCCCCAGCTTTGGGAGGACAGATACGCAGTATTTT. Its protein is CASSPSFGRTDTQYF.

This clonotype was observed at least ten times. The chain couples TRBV7-9 to TRBJ2-2, with D possibly being TRBD2 (5 bases). The CDR3 consists of 14 residues. Per the germline V gene, CDR1 is SEHNR and CDR2 is FQNEAQ (reference sequence). V was trimmed by 1 base and J by 6 bases, leaving 9 bases between them. The CDR3 spells CASSLGGGSGELFF. In DNA form, the CDR3 reads TGTGCCAGCAGCTTAGGAGGCGGGTCCGGGGAGCTGTTTTTT.

Only a few counts were recorded for this clonotype. This chain uses TRBV4-1 with TRBJ2-1, with TRBD2 matching over 8 bases. The CDR3 is 15 amino acids. CDR1 and CDR2 from the germline V gene are MGHRA and YSYEKL. With V trimmed by 5 bases and J by 4 bases, 7 bases remained unmatched. In DNA form, the CDR3 reads TGCGCCAGCAGCAAACTAGCGGCCCCTTACAATGAGCAGTTCTTC. Protein sequence: CASSKLAAPYNEQFF.

This clonotype was seen ten or more times. The chain links TRBV5-1 to TRBJ2-2; possible D gene TRBD1, 6 bases. Trimming took off 5 bases at V and 2 bases at J, with 16 bases between the two ends. CDR1 SGHRS and CDR2 YFSETQ come from the germline V gene. The CDR3 has 16 residues. The CDR3 region has the DNA TGCGCCAGCAGTCACGTTGGGGGCAAAAACACCGGGGAGCTGTTTTTT. It is translated as CASSHVGGKNTGELFF.

In its sample, this clonotype was seen a few times. J is TRBJ2-7 and V is TRBV27; tentatively, D is TRBD1 (6 bases). The germline V and J ends were trimmed by 2 bases and 2 bases, with 10 bases remaining between them. The CDR3 is 14 amino acids. Germline assignment: CDR1 MNHEY and CDR2 SMNVEV (reference sequence). The CDR3 nucleotides are TGTGCCAGCAGTTTACCGGGACAAACCTACGAGCAGTACTTC. Translation gives CASSLPGQTYEQYF.

This clonotype occurred many times. The junction departs from germline at one end; a sequencing error may be responsible. This chain connects TRBV9 to TRBJ2-3; 7 positions match TRBD1. Germline-derived CDR1 and CDR2 are SGDLS and YYNGEE. CDR3 length: 15 residues. CDR3 coding DNA: TGCGCCAGCAGCGTAGTAGGACAGGGCACAGATACGCAGTATTTT. Amino acid sequence: CASSVVGQGTDTQYF.

The rearrangement joins TRBV29-1 to TRBJ2-1; D is uncertain. The CDR3 has 13 amino acids. Trimming removed 7 bases at V and 5 bases at J, with 15 bases between. Germline V CDR1 and CDR2: SQVTM, ANQGSEA. The CDR3 sequence: CSAGFRFHNEQFF. The CDR3, as DNA: TGCAGCGCTGGTTTTAGATTTCACAATGAGCAGTTCTTC.

The V gene is TRBV7-6, the J gene TRBJ2-2; D gene unclear. V lost 1 base and J lost 0, with 18 bases in between. Germline CDR1 is SGHVS and CDR2 is FNYEAQ. CDR3 length: 19 amino acids. CDR3 nucleotide sequence: TGTGCCAGCAGCTTAGATTGGCGCGGAAAAATCGCGAACACCGGGGAGCTGTTTTTT. The encoded protein is CASSLDWRGKIANTGELFF. The whole variable domain, filled in from reference TRBV7-6 and TRBJ2-2, reads GAGVSQSPRYKVTKRGQDVALRCDPISGHVSLYWYRQALGQGPEFLTYFNYEAQQDKSGLPNDRFSAERPEGSISTLTIQRTEQRDSAMYRCASSLDWRGKIANTGELFFGEGSRLTVL.